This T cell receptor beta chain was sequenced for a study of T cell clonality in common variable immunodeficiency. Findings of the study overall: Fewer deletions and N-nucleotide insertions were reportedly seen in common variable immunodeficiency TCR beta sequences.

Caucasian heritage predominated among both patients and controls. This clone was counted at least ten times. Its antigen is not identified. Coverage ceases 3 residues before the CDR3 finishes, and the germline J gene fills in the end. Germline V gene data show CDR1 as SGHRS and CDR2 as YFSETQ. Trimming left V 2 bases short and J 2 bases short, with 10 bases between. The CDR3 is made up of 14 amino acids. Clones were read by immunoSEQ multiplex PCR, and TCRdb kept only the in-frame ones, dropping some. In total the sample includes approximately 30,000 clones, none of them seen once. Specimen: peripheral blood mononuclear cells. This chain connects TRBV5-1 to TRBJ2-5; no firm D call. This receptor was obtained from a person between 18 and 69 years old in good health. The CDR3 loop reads CASSLRQAQETQYF. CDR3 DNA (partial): TGCGCCAGCAGCTTACGGCAGGCACAAGAGACC.